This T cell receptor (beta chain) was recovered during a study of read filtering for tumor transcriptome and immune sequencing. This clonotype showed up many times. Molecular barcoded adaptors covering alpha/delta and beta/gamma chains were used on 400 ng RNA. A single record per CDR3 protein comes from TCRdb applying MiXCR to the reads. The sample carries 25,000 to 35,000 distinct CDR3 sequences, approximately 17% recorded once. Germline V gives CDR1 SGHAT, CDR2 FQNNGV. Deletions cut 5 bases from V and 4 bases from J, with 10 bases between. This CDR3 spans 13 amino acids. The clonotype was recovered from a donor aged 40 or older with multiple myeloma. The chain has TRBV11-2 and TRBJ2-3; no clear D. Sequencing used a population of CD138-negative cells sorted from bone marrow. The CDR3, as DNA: TGTGCCAGCAGCCCGTCGTTGGCAGATACGCAGTATTTT. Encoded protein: CASSPSLADTQYF.